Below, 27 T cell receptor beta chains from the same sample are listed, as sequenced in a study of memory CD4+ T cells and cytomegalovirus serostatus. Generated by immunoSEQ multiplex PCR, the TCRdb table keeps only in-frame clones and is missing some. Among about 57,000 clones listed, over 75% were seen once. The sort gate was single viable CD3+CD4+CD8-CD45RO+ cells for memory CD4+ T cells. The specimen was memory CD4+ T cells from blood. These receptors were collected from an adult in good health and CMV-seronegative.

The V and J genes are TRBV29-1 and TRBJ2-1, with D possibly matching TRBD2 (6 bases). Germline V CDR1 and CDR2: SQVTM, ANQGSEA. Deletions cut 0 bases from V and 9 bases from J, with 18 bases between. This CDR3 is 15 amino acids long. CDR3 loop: CSVEDPSGSPGEQFF. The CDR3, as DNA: TGCAGCGTTGAAGATCCCAGCGGGTCACCCGGTGAGCAGTTCTTC.

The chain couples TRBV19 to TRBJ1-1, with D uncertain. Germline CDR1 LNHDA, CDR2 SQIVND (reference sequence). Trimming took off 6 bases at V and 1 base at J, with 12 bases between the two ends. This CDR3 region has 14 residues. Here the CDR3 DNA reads TGTGCCAGTAGGTATGGTGAACGGAACACTGAAGCTTTCTTT. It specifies CASRYGERNTEAFF.

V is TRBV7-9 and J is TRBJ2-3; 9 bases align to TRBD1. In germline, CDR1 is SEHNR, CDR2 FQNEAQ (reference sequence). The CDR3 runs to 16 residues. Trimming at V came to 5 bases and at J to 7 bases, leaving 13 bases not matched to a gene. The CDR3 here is CASSLEPGQGPNTQYF. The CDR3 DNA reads TGTGCCAGCAGCCTGGAACCGGGACAGGGACCCAATACGCAGTATTTT. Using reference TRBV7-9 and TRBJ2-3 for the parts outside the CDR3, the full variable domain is DTGVSQNPRHKITKRGQNVTFRCDPISEHNRLYWYRQTLGQGPEFLTYFQNEAQLEKSRLLSDRFSAERPKGSFSTLEIQRTEQGDSAMYLCASSLEPGQGPNTQYFGPGTRLTVL.

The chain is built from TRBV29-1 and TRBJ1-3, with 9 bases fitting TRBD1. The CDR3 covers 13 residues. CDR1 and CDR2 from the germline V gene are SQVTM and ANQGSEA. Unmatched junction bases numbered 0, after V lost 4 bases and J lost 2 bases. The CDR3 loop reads CSVGTGAGNTIYF. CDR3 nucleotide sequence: TGCAGCGTTGGGACAGGGGCTGGAAACACCATATATTTT. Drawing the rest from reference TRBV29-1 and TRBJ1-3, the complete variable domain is SAVISQKPSRDICQRGTSLTIQCQVDSQVTMMFWYRQQPGQSLTLIATANQGSEATYESGFVIDKFPISRPNLTFSTLTVSNMSPEDSSIYLCSVGTGAGNTIYFGEGSWLTVV.

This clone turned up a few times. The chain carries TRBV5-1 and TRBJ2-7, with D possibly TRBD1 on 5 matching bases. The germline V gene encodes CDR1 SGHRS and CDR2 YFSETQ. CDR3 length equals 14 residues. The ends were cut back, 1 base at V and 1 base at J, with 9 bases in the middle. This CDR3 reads CASSLIQGSYEQYF. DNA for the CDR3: TGCGCCAGCAGCTTGATCCAGGGTTCCTACGAGCAGTACTTC.

CDR3 protein: CASSVRPSTGEGNTIYF. CDR3 in DNA: TGCGCCAGCAGCGTTCGGCCCTCGACAGGGGAAGGAAACACCATATATTTT. The chain is built from TRBV5-1 and TRBJ1-3; 8 bases map to TRBD1. This CDR3 region has 17 residues. V trimming: 4 bases; J trimming: 4 bases; junction bases outside the gene matches: 13. Germline loops: CDR1 SGHRS, CDR2 YFSETQ.

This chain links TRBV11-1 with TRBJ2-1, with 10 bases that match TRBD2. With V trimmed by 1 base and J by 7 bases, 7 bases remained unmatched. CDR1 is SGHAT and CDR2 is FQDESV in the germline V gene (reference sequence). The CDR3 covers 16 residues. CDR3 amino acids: CASSLESGRAGNEQFF. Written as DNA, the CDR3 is TGTGCCAGCAGCTTAGAAAGCGGGAGGGCCGGAAATGAGCAGTTCTTC.

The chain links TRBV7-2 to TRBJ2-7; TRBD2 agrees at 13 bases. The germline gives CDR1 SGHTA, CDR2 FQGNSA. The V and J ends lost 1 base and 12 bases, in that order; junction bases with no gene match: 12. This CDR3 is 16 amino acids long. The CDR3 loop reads CASSLVPTTGTSGTYF. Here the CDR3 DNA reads TGTGCCAGCAGCTTAGTCCCGACGACCGGGACTAGCGGGACGTACTTC.

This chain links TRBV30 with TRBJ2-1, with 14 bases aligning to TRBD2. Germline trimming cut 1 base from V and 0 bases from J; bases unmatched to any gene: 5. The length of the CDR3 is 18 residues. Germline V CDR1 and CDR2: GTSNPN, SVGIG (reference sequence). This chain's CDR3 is CAWSGGLAGVYSYNEQFF. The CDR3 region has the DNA TGTGCCTGGAGTGGGGGACTAGCGGGAGTTTACTCCTACAATGAGCAGTTCTTC.

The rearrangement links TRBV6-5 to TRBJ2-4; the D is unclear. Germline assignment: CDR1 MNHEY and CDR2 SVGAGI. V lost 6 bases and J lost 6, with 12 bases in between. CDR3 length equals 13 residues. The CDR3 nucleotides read TGTGCCAGCAGGAAGCCTTCGGGAAACATTCAGTACTTC. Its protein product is CASRKPSGNIQYF.

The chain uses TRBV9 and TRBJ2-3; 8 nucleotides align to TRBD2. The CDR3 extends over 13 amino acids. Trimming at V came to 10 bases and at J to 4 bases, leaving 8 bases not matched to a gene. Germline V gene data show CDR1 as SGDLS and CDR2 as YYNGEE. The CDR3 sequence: CASKRETADTQYF. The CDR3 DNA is TGTGCCTCCAAGCGGGAGACAGCAGATACGCAGTATTTT.

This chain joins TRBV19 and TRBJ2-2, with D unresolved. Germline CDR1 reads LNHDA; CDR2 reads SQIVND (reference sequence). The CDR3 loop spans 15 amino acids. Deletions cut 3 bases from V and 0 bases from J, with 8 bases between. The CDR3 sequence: CASSMRATNTGELFF. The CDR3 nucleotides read TGTGCCAGTAGTATGAGAGCGACGAACACCGGGGAGCTGTTTTTT.

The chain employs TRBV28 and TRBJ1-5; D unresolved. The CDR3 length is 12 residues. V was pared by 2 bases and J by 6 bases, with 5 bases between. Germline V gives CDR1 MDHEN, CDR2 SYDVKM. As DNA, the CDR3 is TGTGCCAGCAGTTTAATGGGTCAGCCCCAGCATTTT. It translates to CASSLMGQPQHF. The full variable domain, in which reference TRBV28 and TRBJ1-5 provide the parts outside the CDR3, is DVKVTQSSRYLVKRTGEKVFLECVQDMDHENMFWYRQDPGLGLRLIYFSYDVKMKEKGDIPEGYSVSREKKERFSLILESASTNQTSMYLCASSLMGQPQHFGDGTRLSIL.

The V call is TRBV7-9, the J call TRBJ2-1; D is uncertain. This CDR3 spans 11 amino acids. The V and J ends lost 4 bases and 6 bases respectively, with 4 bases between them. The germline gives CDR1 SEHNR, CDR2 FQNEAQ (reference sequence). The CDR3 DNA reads TGTGCCAGCAGCTCTTTCAATGAGCAGTTCTTC. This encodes CASSSFNEQFF.

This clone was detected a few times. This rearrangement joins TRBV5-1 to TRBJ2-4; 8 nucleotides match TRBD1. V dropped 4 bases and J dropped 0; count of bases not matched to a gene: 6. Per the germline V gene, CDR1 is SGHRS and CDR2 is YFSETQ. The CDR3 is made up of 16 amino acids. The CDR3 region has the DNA TGCGCCAGCAGCGATGGACAGGGATTAGCCAAAAACATTCAGTACTTC. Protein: CASSDGQGLAKNIQYF.

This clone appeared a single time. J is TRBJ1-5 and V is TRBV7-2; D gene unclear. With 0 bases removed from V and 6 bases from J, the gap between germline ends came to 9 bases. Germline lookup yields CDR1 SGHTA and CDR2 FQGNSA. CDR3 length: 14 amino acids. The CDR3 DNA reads TGTGCCAGCAGCTTAGCTCCGGGAGCTCAGCCCCAGCATTTT. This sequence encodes CASSLAPGAQPQHF. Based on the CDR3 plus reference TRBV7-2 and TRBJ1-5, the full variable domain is GAGVSQSPSNKVTEKGKDVELRCDPISGHTALYWYRQSLGQGLEFLIYFQGNSAPDKSGLPSDRFSAERTGGSVSTLTIQRTQQEDSAVYLCASSLAPGAQPQHFGDGTRLSIL.

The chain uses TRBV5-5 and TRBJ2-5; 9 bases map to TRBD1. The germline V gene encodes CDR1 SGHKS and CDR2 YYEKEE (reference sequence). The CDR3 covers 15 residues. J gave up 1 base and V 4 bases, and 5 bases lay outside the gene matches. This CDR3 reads CASSRGQGIQETQYF. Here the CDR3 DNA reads TGTGCCAGCAGCCGGGGACAGGGAATCCAAGAGACCCAGTACTTC.

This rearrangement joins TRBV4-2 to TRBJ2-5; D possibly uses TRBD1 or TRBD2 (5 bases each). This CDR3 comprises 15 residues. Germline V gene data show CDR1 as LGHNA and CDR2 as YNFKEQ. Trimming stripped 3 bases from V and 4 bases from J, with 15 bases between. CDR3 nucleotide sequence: TGTGCCAGCAGCCAGGGGGATCAGGACCGAGAGACCCAGTACTTC. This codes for CASSQGDQDRETQYF.

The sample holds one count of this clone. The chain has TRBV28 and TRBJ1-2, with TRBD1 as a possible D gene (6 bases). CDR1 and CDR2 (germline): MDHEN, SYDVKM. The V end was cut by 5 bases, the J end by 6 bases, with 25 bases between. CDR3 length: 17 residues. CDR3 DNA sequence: TGTGCCAGCAGTACGAGGGGGACGTGGGGCAGGGATCATGGCTACACCTTC. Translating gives CASSTRGTWGRDHGYTF.

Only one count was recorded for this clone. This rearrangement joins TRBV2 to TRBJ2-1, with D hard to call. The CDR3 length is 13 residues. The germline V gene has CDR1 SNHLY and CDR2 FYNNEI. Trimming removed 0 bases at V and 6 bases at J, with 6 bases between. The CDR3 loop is CASSEARTNEQFF. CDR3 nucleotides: TGTGCCAGCAGTGAAGCGCGGACCAATGAGCAGTTCTTC.

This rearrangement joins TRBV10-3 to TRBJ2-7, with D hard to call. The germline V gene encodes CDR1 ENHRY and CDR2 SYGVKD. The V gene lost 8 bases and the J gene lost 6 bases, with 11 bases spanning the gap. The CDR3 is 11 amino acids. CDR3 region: CAIGQAGEQYF. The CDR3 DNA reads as TGTGCCATCGGGCAGGCTGGCGAGCAGTACTTC.

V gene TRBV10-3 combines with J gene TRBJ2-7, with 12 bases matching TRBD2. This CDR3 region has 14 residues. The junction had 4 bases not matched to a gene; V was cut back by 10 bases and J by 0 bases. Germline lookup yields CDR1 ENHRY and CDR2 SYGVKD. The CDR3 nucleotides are TGTGCCACCCAACTAGCGGGGGGCTCCTACGAGCAGTACTTC. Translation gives CATQLAGGSYEQYF.

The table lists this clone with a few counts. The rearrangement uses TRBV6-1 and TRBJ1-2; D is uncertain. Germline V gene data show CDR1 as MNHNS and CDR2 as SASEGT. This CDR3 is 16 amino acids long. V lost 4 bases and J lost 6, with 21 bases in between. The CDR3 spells CASSGYGSGKGNGYTF. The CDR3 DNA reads TGTGCCAGCAGTGGATACGGGAGTGGGAAAGGGAATGGCTACACCTTC.

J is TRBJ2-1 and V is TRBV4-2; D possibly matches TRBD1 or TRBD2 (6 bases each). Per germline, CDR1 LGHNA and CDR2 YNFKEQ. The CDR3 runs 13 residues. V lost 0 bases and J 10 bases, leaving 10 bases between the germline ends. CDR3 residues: CASSQEGGPEQFF. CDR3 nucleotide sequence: TGTGCCAGCAGCCAAGAAGGGGGGCCCGAGCAGTTCTTC.

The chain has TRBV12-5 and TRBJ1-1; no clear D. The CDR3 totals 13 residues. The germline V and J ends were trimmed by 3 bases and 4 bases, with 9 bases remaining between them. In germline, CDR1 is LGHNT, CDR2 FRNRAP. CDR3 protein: CASGLGGVTEAFF. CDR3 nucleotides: TGTGCTAGTGGTTTAGGCGGGGTCACTGAAGCTTTCTTT.

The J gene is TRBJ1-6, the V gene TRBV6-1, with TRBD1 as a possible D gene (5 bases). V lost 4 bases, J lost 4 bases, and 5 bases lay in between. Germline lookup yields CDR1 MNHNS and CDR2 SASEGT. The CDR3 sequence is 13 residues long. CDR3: CASSGQYNSPLHF. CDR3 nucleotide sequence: TGTGCCAGCAGTGGACAGTATAATTCACCCCTCCACTTT.

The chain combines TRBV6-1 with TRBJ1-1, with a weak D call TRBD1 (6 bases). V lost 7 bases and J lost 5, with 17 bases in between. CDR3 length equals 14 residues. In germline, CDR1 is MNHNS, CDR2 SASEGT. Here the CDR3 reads CASIRGAARTEAFF. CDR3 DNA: TGTGCCAGCATCCGGGGGGCTGCGAGGACTGAAGCTTTCTTT.